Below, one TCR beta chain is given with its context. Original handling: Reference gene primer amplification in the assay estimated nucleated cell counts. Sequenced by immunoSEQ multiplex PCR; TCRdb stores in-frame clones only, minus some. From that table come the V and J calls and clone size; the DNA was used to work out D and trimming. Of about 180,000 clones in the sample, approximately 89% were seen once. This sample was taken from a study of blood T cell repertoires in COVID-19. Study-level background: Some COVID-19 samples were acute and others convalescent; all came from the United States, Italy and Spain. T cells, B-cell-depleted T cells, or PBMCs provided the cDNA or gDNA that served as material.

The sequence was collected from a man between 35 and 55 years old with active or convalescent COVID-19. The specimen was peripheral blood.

CDR3 amino acids: CASSTDTENTEAFF. In DNA, the CDR3 is TGTGCCAGCAGCACCGACACTGAGAACACTGAAGCTTTCTTT. This chain joins TRBV5-4 and TRBJ1-1, with D unresolved. Trimming left V 4 bases short and J 1 base short, with 11 bases between. Germline assignment: CDR1 SGHNT and CDR2 YYREEE (reference sequence). The CDR3 is 14 residues long.